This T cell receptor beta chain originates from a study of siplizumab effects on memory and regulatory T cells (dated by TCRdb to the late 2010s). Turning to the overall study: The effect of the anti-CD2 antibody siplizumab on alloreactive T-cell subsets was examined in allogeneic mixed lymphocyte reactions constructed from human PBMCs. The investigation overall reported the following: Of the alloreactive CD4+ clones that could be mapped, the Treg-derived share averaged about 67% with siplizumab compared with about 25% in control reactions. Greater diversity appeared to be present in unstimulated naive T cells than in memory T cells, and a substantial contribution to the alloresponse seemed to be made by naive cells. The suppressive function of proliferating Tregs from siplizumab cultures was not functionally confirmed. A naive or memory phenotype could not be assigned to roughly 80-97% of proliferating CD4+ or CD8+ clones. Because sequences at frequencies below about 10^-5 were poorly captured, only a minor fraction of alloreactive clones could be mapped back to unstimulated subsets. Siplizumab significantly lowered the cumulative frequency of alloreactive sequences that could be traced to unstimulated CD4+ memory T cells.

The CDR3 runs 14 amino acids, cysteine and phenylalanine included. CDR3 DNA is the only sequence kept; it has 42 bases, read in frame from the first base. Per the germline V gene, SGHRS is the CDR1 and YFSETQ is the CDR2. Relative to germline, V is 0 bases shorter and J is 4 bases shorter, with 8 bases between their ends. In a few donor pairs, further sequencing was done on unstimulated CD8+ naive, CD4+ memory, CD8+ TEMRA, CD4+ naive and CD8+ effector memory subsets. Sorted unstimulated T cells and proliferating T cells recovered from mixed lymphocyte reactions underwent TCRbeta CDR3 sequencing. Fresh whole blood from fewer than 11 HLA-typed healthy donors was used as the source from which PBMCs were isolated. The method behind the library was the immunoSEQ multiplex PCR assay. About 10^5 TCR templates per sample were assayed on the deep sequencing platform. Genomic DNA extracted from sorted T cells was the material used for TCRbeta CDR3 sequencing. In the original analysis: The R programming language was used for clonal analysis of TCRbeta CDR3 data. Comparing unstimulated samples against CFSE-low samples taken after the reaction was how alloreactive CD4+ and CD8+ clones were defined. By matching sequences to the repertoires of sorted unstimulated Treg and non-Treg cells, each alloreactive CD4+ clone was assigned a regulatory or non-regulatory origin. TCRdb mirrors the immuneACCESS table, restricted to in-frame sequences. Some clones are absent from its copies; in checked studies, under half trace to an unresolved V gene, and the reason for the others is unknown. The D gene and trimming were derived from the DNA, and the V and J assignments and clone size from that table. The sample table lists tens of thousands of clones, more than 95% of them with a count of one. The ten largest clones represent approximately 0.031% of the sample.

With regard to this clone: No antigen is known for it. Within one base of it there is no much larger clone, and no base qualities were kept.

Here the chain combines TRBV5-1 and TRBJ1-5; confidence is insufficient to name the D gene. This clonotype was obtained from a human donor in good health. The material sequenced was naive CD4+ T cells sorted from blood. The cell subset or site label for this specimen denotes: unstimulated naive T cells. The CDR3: CASSLDGKNQPQHF. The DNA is TGCGCCAGCAGCTTGGATGGGAAAAATCAGCCCCAGCATTTT. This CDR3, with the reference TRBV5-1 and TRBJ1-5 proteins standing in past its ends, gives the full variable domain KAGVTQTPRYLIKTRGQQVTLSCSPISGHRSVSWYQQTPGQGLQFLFEYFSETQRNKGNFPGRFSGRQFSNSRSEMNVSTLELGDSALYLCASSLDGKNQPQHFGDGTRLSIL.